The 25 T cell receptor beta chains listed next were all sequenced from one sample in a study of cytomegalovirus exposure and HLA in healthy donors. The PCR used 60 Vbeta and 13 Jbeta primers. Here immunoSEQ multiplex PCR was the method, and the copy in TCRdb shows in-frame clones only, minus some. Among about 160,000 clones, 76% were seen once, and the ten largest hold around 0.71%. Source material: PBMCs. The receptors were gathered from a female donor in good health and CMV-seronegative.

The chain combines TRBV20-1 with TRBJ2-3; the D gene is possibly TRBD2 (5 bases). The CDR3 has 11 amino acids. Per germline, CDR1 DFQATT and CDR2 SNEGSKA (reference sequence). V gave up 6 bases and J gave up 10 bases, with 14 bases separating them. CDR3 DNA sequence: TGCAGTGCCCAGGAGGATTTGGCGCAGTATTTT. As protein: CSAQEDLAQYF.

The chain has TRBV28 and TRBJ1-5; 7 positions agree with TRBD1. This CDR3 is built from 14 residues. The germline V gene has CDR1 MDHEN and CDR2 SYDVKM. J gave up 5 bases and V 3 bases, and 4 bases lay outside the gene matches. The CDR3 is CASSFSGGYQPQHF. The CDR3 DNA follows: TGTGCCAGCAGTTTCTCAGGGGGTTATCAGCCCCAGCATTTT.

The rearrangement links TRBV19 to TRBJ2-4; 10 positions match TRBD1. Germline-derived CDR1 and CDR2 are LNHDA and SQIVND (reference sequence). The CDR3 runs to 15 residues. Trimming took 6 bases from V and 7 from J; bases not matched to a gene: 9. CDR3 nucleotides: TGTGCCAGTAGGACCTCGACAGGGGGCAGGAACATTCAGTACTTC. Protein product: CASRTSTGGRNIQYF. Using reference TRBV19 and TRBJ2-4 for the parts outside the CDR3, the full variable domain is DGGITQSPKYLFRKEGQNVTLSCEQNLNHDAMYWYRQDPGQGLRLIYYSQIVNDFQKGDIAEGYSVSREKKESFPLTVTSAQKNPTAFYLCASRTSTGGRNIQYFGAGTRLSVL.

This clone was detected only a few times. The V gene is TRBV28, the J gene TRBJ1-2; 9 bases fit TRBD1. Germline loops: CDR1 MDHEN, CDR2 SYDVKM. The CDR3 extends over 13 amino acids. V trimming: 3 bases; J trimming: 4 bases; junction bases outside the gene matches: 0. The CDR3 reads CASSLTGGYGYTF. In DNA, the CDR3 is TGTGCCAGCAGTTTGACAGGGGGCTATGGCTACACCTTC.

CDR3 sequence (DNA): TGTGCCAGCAGCTTACAAGGGAGTGATACGCAGTATTTT. Translated, it gives CASSLQGSDTQYF. The V gene is TRBV7-2, the J gene TRBJ2-3; D is possibly TRBD2 (5 bases). CDR1 and CDR2 from the germline V gene are SGHTA and FQGNSA. V dropped 2 bases and J dropped 6 bases, with 9 bases sitting between them. The CDR3 sequence is 13 residues long. Based on the CDR3 plus reference TRBV7-2 and TRBJ2-3, the full variable domain is GAGVSQSPSNKVTEKGKDVELRCDPISGHTALYWYRQSLGQGLEFLIYFQGNSAPDKSGLPSDRFSAERTGGSVSTLTIQRTQQEDSAVYLCASSLQGSDTQYFGPGTRLTVL.

This chain connects TRBV7-2 to TRBJ2-3; D perhaps matches TRBD2 (7 bases). In germline, CDR1 is SGHTA, CDR2 FQGNSA. V lost 7 bases and J 3 bases, leaving 20 bases between the germline ends. This CDR3 has 16 residues. Here the CDR3 DNA reads TGTGCCAGCACCTCTCCGTCGGGGGGCGGGACAGATACGCAGTATTTT. Translated, it gives CASTSPSGGGTDTQYF.

This sequence joins TRBV30 and TRBJ1-1, with no clear D. The V end lost 6 bases, the J end lost 7 bases, and 15 bases lay between the germline ends. The germline gives CDR1 GTSNPN, CDR2 SVGIG (reference sequence). The CDR3 sequence is 12 residues long. The CDR3 coding sequence is TGTGCCTGCACCACTAGGGCAGTTGAAGCTTTCTTT. It translates to CACTTRAVEAFF. The full variable domain, its missing parts supplied by reference TRBV30 and TRBJ1-1, is SQTIHQWPATLVQPVGSPLSLECTVEGTSNPNLYWYRQAAGRGLQLLFYSVGIGQISSEVPQNLSASRPQDRQFILSSKKLLLSDSGFYLCACTTRAVEAFFGQGTRLTVV.

J is TRBJ2-1 and V is TRBV9; 8 bases are a match to TRBD2. Germline V gene sequence: CDR1 SGDLS, CDR2 YYNGEE. This CDR3 is built from 19 residues. J lost 0 bases, V lost 2 bases, and 13 bases had no gene match. CDR3 amino acids: CASSVSGGRPLSSYNEQFF. CDR3 DNA sequence: TGTGCCAGCAGCGTGTCTGGCGGGAGGCCCCTCAGCTCCTACAATGAGCAGTTCTTC. The whole variable domain, remainder taken from reference TRBV9 and TRBJ2-1, is DSGVTQTPKHLITATGQRVTLRCSPRSGDLSVYWYQQSLDQGLQFLIQYYNGEERAKGNILERFSAQQFPDLHSELNLSSLELGDSALYFCASSVSGGRPLSSYNEQFFGPGTRLTVL.

This rearrangement joins TRBV6-1 to TRBJ1-5; D uncertain. The CDR3 covers 10 residues. CDR1 MNHNS and CDR2 SASEGT come from the germline V gene. V was pared by 2 bases and J by 10 bases, with 3 bases between. CDR3 protein: CASSELPQHF. The CDR3 region has the DNA TGTGCCAGCAGTGAACTCCCCCAGCATTTT.

The chain combines TRBV28 with TRBJ1-5; D uncertain. The CDR3 runs 13 residues. Trimming removed 3 bases at V and 4 bases at J, with 7 bases between. In germline, CDR1 is MDHEN, CDR2 SYDVKM. CDR3 sequence reads: CASSLTPNQPQHF. CDR3 bases: TGTGCCAGCAGTTTGACACCAAATCAGCCCCAGCATTTT.

This clone was counted between two and nine times. The rearrangement uses TRBV28 and TRBJ2-5; D gene ambiguous. V shed 5 bases and J shed 1 base, with 11 bases lying between them. Germline V gene sequence: CDR1 MDHEN, CDR2 SYDVKM. This CDR3 has 14 amino acids. The DNA for the CDR3 is TGTGCCAGCAGTGGTATGTTAGCCCAAGAGACCCAGTACTTC. Translating gives CASSGMLAQETQYF.

The rearrangement joins TRBV7-2 to TRBJ2-1, with 7 positions matching TRBD2. The germline CDR1 and CDR2 sequences are SGHTA and FQGNSA. CDR3 length: 13 residues. V gave up 6 bases and J gave up 9 bases; unmatched junction bases: 8. Here the CDR3 reads CASRRGGGSEQFF. The CDR3 DNA reads as TGTGCCAGCAGACGCGGCGGGGGTTCTGAGCAGTTCTTC. Full variable domain (missing parts from reference TRBV7-2 and TRBJ2-1): GAGVSQSPSNKVTEKGKDVELRCDPISGHTALYWYRQSLGQGLEFLIYFQGNSAPDKSGLPSDRFSAERTGGSVSTLTIQRTQQEDSAVYLCASRRGGGSEQFFGPGTRLTVL.

The chain couples TRBV7-9 to TRBJ2-1; 9 bases fit TRBD1. V shed 4 bases and J 5 bases; nucleotides not matched to a gene: 18. CDR1 SEHNR and CDR2 FQNEAQ come from the germline V gene (reference sequence). This CDR3 spans 19 amino acids. CDR3 protein: CASSSPTGGQGGPNNEQFF. The CDR3 nucleotides read TGTGCCAGCAGCTCCCCGACGGGGGGACAGGGCGGACCAAACAATGAGCAGTTCTTC.

This chain connects TRBV5-4 to TRBJ2-5; 12 nucleotides align to TRBD2. Germline CDR1 reads SGHNT; CDR2 reads YYREEE (reference sequence). This CDR3 comprises 18 residues. Germline trimming cut 4 bases from V and 5 bases from J; bases unmatched to any gene: 15. The CDR3 DNA is TGTGCCAGCAGCCCCCGGGCTAGCGGGGGGGCCGGGCGGGAGACCCAGTACTTC. Amino acids: CASSPRASGGAGRETQYF.

This chain links TRBV19 with TRBJ2-1, with 10 nucleotides matching TRBD1. From germline, CDR1 is LNHDA and CDR2 SQIVND (reference sequence). The J segment lost 5 bases and the V segment lost 6 bases, leaving 4 bases of the junction unmatched. The CDR3 is made up of 14 amino acids. The CDR3 protein is CASRRDRGHNEQFF. CDR3 DNA sequence: TGTGCCAGTAGGAGGGACAGGGGCCACAATGAGCAGTTCTTC.

The chain uses TRBV28 and TRBJ2-2; 9 nucleotides match TRBD2. The germline V gene encodes CDR1 MDHEN and CDR2 SYDVKM. The trim removed 5 bases at V and 4 bases at J, leaving 8 bases unmatched. The length of the CDR3 is 16 residues. The CDR3 DNA sequence: TGTGCCAGCAGTCCCTGGGGTAGCGGGAGCACCGGGGAGCTGTTTTTT. It encodes CASSPWGSGSTGELFF.

The rearrangement uses TRBV28 and TRBJ2-6; 8 bases line up with TRBD1. Trimming at V came to 5 bases and at J to 1 base, leaving 7 bases not matched to a gene. There are 17 residues in the CDR3. CDR1 is MDHEN and CDR2 is SYDVKM in the germline V gene. CDR3 sequence (DNA): TGTGCCAGCAGTGTCAGGGGGCTCTCGTCTGGGGCCAACGTCCTGACTTTC. Translating it yields CASSVRGLSSGANVLTF.

The chain uses TRBV30 and TRBJ1-2; 11 positions agree with TRBD1. This CDR3 contains 14 residues. CDR1 and CDR2 (germline): GTSNPN, SVGIG (reference sequence). V was pared by 3 bases and J by 7 bases, with 7 bases of the junction left unmatched. The CDR3 loop reads CAWSQTGQGVGYTF. DNA for the CDR3: TGTGCCTGGAGCCAAACGGGACAGGGGGTTGGCTACACCTTC. Combining the CDR3 with reference TRBV30 and TRBJ1-2 gives the whole variable domain SQTIHQWPATLVQPVGSPLSLECTVEGTSNPNLYWYRQAAGRGLQLLFYSVGIGQISSEVPQNLSASRPQDRQFILSSKKLLLSDSGFYLCAWSQTGQGVGYTFGSGTRLTVV.

The count of this clone is one. The V and J genes are TRBV27 and TRBJ2-7, with 8 bases aligning to TRBD1. In germline, CDR1 is MNHEY, CDR2 SMNVEV (reference sequence). With 7 bases clipped from V and 7 bases from J, the junction kept 15 bases outside the gene matches. The CDR3 sequence is 15 residues long. The CDR3 region has the DNA TGTGCCAGCACCGACCCCAGGGGGCCTTACGAAGAGCAGTACTTC. Translated, it gives CASTDPRGPYEEQYF.

The chain uses TRBV6-4 and TRBJ1-2, with a tentative D call TRBD1 (5 bases). V gave up 6 bases and J gave up 2 bases, with 7 bases separating them. CDR1 and CDR2 (germline): MRHNA, SNTAGT. This CDR3 spans 12 amino acids. CDR3 protein: CASSTGNYGYTF. CDR3 in DNA: TGTGCCAGCAGCACAGGAAACTATGGCTACACCTTC.

The genes are TRBV12-5 and TRBJ1-1; D is possibly TRBD1 (5 bases). The germline gives CDR1 LGHNT, CDR2 FRNRAP. V dropped 2 bases and J dropped 0 bases, with 13 bases sitting between them. The CDR3 consists of 16 residues. CDR3 in amino acids: CASGLPGGSMNTEAFF. In DNA, the CDR3 is TGTGCTAGTGGTTTGCCCGGGGGGTCGATGAACACTGAAGCTTTCTTT.

V usage is TRBV5-1 and J usage is TRBJ2-1, with D perhaps TRBD1 (6 bases). The CDR3 sequence is 17 residues long. Germline CDR1 and CDR2: SGHRS and YFSETQ. V was cut by 4 bases and J by 0 bases, with 17 bases left in between. CDR3 nucleotides: TGCGCCAGCAGCCCTCTAGGTGGGACAAGCTCCTACAATGAGCAGTTCTTC. This gives the protein CASSPLGGTSSYNEQFF.

This sequence joins TRBV10-3 and TRBJ2-3; 12 bases are a match to TRBD2. V lost 3 bases and J lost 3; bases outside the gene matches: 4. CDR3 length: 16 amino acids. Germline V gene data show CDR1 as ENHRY and CDR2 as SYGVKD. DNA for the CDR3: TGTGCCATCAGTGAAGCTAGCGGGAGGGGAACAGATACGCAGTATTTT. This gives the protein CAISEASGRGTDTQYF.

The chain recombines TRBV19 with TRBJ2-7; 7 bases fit TRBD2. Germline CDR1 is LNHDA and CDR2 is SQIVND (reference sequence). Trimming removed 5 bases from V and 5 bases from J; junction bases left unmatched: 12. CDR3 length equals 15 residues. The CDR3 region has the DNA TGTGCCAGTAGTGCCTTGAAACGGGGGGTAAACGAGCAGTACTTC. Translating gives CASSALKRGVNEQYF.

The J gene is TRBJ1-1, the V gene TRBV28; TRBD1 agrees at 9 bases. This CDR3 spans 14 amino acids. The germline gives CDR1 MDHEN, CDR2 SYDVKM. V trimming: 6 bases; J trimming: 2 bases; junction bases outside the gene matches: 4. The CDR3 DNA is TGTGCCAGCAGACGGGACAGGGTTAACACTGAAGCTTTCTTT. It translates to CASRRDRVNTEAFF.